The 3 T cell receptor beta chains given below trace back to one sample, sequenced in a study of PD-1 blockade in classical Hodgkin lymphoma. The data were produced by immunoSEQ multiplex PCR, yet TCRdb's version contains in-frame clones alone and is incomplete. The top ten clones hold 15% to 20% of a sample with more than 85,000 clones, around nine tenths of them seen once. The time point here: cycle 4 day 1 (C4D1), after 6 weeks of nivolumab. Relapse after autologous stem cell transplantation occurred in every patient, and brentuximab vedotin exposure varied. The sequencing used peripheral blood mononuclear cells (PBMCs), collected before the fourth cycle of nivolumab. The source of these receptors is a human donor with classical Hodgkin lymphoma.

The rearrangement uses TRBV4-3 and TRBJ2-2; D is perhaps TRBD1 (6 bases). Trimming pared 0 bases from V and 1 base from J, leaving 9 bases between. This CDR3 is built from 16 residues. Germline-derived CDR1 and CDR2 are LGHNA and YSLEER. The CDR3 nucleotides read TGCGCCAGCAGCCAAGACAAGGACAGGAACACCGGGGAGCTGTTTTTT. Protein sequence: CASSQDKDRNTGELFF.

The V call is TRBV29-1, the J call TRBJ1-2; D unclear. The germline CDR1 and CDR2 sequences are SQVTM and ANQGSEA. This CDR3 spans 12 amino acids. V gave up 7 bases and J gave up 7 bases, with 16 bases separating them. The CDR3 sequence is CSAQTGSGGYTF. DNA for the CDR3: TGCAGCGCTCAGACGGGATCGGGTGGCTACACCTTC.

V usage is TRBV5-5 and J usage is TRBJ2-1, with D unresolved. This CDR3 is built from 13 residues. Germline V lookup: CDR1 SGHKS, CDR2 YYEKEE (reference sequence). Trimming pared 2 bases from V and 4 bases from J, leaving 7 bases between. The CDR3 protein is CASSLTEYNEQFF. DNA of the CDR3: TGTGCCAGCAGCTTAACCGAATACAATGAGCAGTTCTTC.